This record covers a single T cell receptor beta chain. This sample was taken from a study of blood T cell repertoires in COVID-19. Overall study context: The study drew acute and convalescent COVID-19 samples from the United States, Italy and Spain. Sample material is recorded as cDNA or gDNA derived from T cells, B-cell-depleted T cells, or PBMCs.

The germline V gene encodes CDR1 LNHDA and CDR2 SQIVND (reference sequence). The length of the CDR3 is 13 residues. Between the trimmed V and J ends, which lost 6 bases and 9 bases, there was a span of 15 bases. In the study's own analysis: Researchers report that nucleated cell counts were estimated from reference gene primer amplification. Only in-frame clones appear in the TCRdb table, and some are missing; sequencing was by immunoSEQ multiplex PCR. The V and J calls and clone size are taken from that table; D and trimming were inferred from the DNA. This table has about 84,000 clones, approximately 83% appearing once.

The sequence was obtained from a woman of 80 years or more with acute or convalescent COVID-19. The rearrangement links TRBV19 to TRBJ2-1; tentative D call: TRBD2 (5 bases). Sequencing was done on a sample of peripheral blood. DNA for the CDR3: TGTGCCAGTAGGTCCTTAGCGTCCTCTGAGCAGTTCTTC. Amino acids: CASRSLASSEQFF.